One and the same sample provided the 21 T cell receptor beta chains below, sequenced in a study of blood T cell repertoires in COVID-19. TCRdb's copy holds only in-frame clones and misses some; the assay was immunoSEQ multiplex PCR. The sample holds about 120,000 clones, roughly 90% seen once. The source material was peripheral blood. Receptors originate from a man aged 50-59 years with active COVID-19.

This clone was observed once. This chain uses TRBV3-1 (or the pseudogene TRBV3-2) with TRBJ1-1, with a weak D call TRBD1 (5 bases). Between the trimmed V and J ends, which lost 4 bases and 1 base, there was a span of 19 bases. CDR3 length equals 17 residues. CDR1 LGHDT and CDR2 YNNKEL come from the germline V gene (reference sequence). DNA of the CDR3: TGTGCCAGCAGCCTCCTATCTGGGAGGGGAGGGAACACTGAAGCTTTCTTT. Translation gives CASSLLSGRGGNTEAFF.

The chain employs TRBV15 and TRBJ1-1; D is uncertain. The CDR3 loop spans 15 amino acids. The V gene's germline CDR1 is LNHNV and CDR2 YYDKDF (reference sequence). V was clipped by 2 bases and J by 4 bases, with 14 bases between them. The CDR3: CATSRNLEGSTEAFF. As DNA, the CDR3 is TGTGCCACCAGCAGAAATTTAGAGGGAAGCACTGAAGCTTTCTTT.

In its sample, this clone was seen once. The V call is TRBV5-1, the J call TRBJ1-6; D unresolved. Per the germline V gene, CDR1 is SGHRS and CDR2 is YFSETQ. The CDR3 has 15 residues. Trimming pared 0 bases from V and 4 bases from J, leaving 8 bases between. Here the CDR3 DNA reads TGCGCCAGCAGCTTGGACATGGCATATAATTCACCCCTCCACTTT. Translation gives CASSLDMAYNSPLHF.

This chain joins TRBV10-3 and TRBJ1-6; unclear D gene. The V end was cut by 0 bases, the J end by 9 bases, with 9 bases between. The CDR3 contains 14 residues. The germline CDR1 and CDR2 sequences are ENHRY and SYGVKD. The CDR3 sequence: CAISESERSSPLHF. The DNA for the CDR3 is TGTGCCATCAGTGAGTCGGAGAGGAGTTCACCCCTCCACTTT.

The rearrangement uses TRBV6-5 and TRBJ2-7, with a possible D match to TRBD1 (5 bases). CDR1 and CDR2 from the germline V gene are MNHEY and SVGAGI. The V and J ends lost 7 bases and 2 bases respectively, with 15 bases between them. This CDR3 has 14 residues. CDR3: CASTEDQGPYEQYF. DNA of the CDR3: TGTGCCAGCACAGAAGATCAGGGCCCCTACGAGCAGTACTTC.

This clone appeared a single time. The V call is TRBV6-5, the J call TRBJ1-2; possibly TRBD1 for D (5 bases). The CDR3 extends over 13 amino acids. The ends were cut back, 9 bases at V and 4 bases at J, with 15 bases in the middle. Germline assignment: CDR1 MNHEY and CDR2 SVGAGI. Written as DNA, the CDR3 is TGTGCCAGTGAGCGGGGCGGCGGCTATGGCTACACCTTC. Its protein product is CASERGGGYGYTF.

The genes are TRBV5-4 and TRBJ1-1, with TRBD1 matching 9 bases. This CDR3 is 14 amino acids long. Germline CDR1 SGHNT, CDR2 YYREEE (reference sequence). Unmatched junction bases numbered 1, after V lost 4 bases and J lost 0 bases. The CDR3 region is CASSRQGVNTEAFF. Written as DNA, the CDR3 is TGTGCCAGCAGCCGACAGGGGGTGAACACTGAAGCTTTCTTT.

The chain uses TRBV6-5 and TRBJ2-2, with D perhaps matching TRBD1 (5 bases). Germline V gene lookup returns CDR1 MNHEY and CDR2 SVGAGI. CDR3 length equals 15 residues. The V and J ends lost 6 bases and 4 bases respectively, with 15 bases between them. CDR3 nucleotide sequence: TGTGCCAGCAGCTCGACCAGGGCGGCCACCGGGGAGCTGTTTTTT. The encoded protein is CASSSTRAATGELFF.

The J gene is TRBJ2-1, the V gene TRBV6-1, with a possible D match to TRBD1 (5 bases). Trimming took 4 bases from V and 0 from J, leaving 16 bases between them. The CDR3 consists of 17 residues. Germline assignment: CDR1 MNHNS and CDR2 SASEGT. The chain's CDR3 is CASSGGRTTSSYNEQFF. The CDR3 nucleotides read TGTGCCAGCAGTGGGGGAAGGACAACCAGCTCCTACAATGAGCAGTTCTTC.

The chain combines TRBV9 with TRBJ1-2; D gene ambiguous. The CDR3 consists of 13 residues. CDR1 is SGDLS and CDR2 is YYNGEE in the germline V gene. The ends were cut back, 3 bases at V and 8 bases at J, with 14 bases in the middle. The CDR3 DNA follows: TGTGCCAGCAGCGCCGACACTGAGGGAGGCTACACCTTC. As protein: CASSADTEGGYTF.

CDR3 in amino acids: CASTQPGGSEQFF. The CDR3 DNA follows: TGTGCCAGCACCCAGCCGGGGGGTAGTGAGCAGTTCTTC. The chain has TRBV7-2 and TRBJ2-1; 7 nucleotides line up with TRBD2. V lost 7 bases and J lost 9; bases outside the gene matches: 9. CDR3 length: 13 residues. CDR1 is SGHTA, CDR2 FQGNSA, per germline.

The chain has TRBV5-1 and TRBJ2-2; 9 bases agree with TRBD2. Trimming took 4 bases from V and 6 from J; bases not matched to a gene: 10. The CDR3 is made up of 16 amino acids. Germline V CDR1 and CDR2: SGHRS, YFSETQ. This CDR3 is CASSPAGGAGAGELFF. In DNA form, the CDR3 reads TGCGCCAGCAGCCCGGCGGGGGGGGCCGGGGCCGGGGAGCTGTTTTTT.

This clone was picked up one time. The sample contains more than one DNA sequence encoding this CDR3. The gene calls are TRBV7-9 and TRBJ1-2; 8 nucleotides match TRBD1. This CDR3 is 15 amino acids long. J gave up 4 bases and V 1 base, and 5 bases lay outside the gene matches. The germline CDR1 and CDR2 sequences are SEHNR and FQNEAQ (reference sequence). The CDR3 DNA follows: TGTGCCAGCAGCTTAGGTGGTACAGGGGGCTATGGCTACACCTTC. It translates to CASSLGGTGGYGYTF.

The rearrangement links TRBV19 to TRBJ2-7, with D tentatively TRBD1 (5 bases). V dropped 1 base and J dropped 7 bases, with 14 bases sitting between them. Germline V lookup: CDR1 LNHDA, CDR2 SQIVND (reference sequence). The CDR3 spans 14 residues. CDR3 DNA: TGTGCCAGTAGTATAGTGCCAGGTTCAGGGGAGCAGTACGTC. Its translation: CASSIVPGSGEQYV.

The V gene is TRBV9, the J gene TRBJ2-1; 10 positions match TRBD2. The J segment lost 6 bases and the V segment lost 3 bases, leaving 3 bases of the junction unmatched. The CDR3 length is 14 residues. Germline loops: CDR1 SGDLS, CDR2 YYNGEE. The CDR3 spells CASSGSGRGNEQFF. CDR3 bases: TGTGCCAGCAGCGGGAGCGGGAGGGGCAATGAGCAGTTCTTC.

The chain recombines TRBV6-5 with TRBJ1-2; D ambiguous. Germline V gene sequence: CDR1 MNHEY, CDR2 SVGAGI. The CDR3 has 14 residues. V lost 2 bases and J lost 3, with 10 bases in between. CDR3 in DNA: TGTGCCAGCAGTTACGGCTTAACCCACTATGGCTACACCTTC. This codes for CASSYGLTHYGYTF.

This clone was seen a few times. The chain couples TRBV7-2 to TRBJ2-3; 7 nucleotides agree with TRBD2. Germline CDR1 SGHTA, CDR2 FQGNSA. This CDR3 contains 14 residues. The ends lost 6 bases at V and 5 bases at J; junction bases unmatched: 8. This CDR3 is CASRKSGVVDTQYF. CDR3 DNA: TGTGCCAGCAGAAAGAGCGGGGTGGTAGATACGCAGTATTTT. The variable domain in full, with the rest retrieved from reference TRBV7-2 and TRBJ2-3, is GAGVSQSPSNKVTEKGKDVELRCDPISGHTALYWYRQSLGQGLEFLIYFQGNSAPDKSGLPSDRFSAERTGGSVSTLTIQRTQQEDSAVYLCASRKSGVVDTQYFGPGTRLTVL.

This clone was seen once. This chain uses TRBV7-8 with TRBJ2-3; D perhaps matches TRBD2 (6 bases). The V and J ends lost 0 bases and 1 base respectively, with 8 bases between them. Germline assignment: CDR1 SGHVS and CDR2 FQNEAQ. The CDR3 sequence is 15 residues long. The CDR3 nucleotides read TGTGCCAGCAGCTTAGCGGGGGAGGGCACAGATACGCAGTATTTT. It yields the protein CASSLAGEGTDTQYF.

The chain joins TRBV6-2 or TRBV6-3 to TRBJ2-3, with TRBD2 matching over 13 bases. The CDR3 extends over 17 amino acids. Germline CDR1 MNHEY, CDR2 SVGEGT. The V segment lost 4 bases and the J segment 9 bases; nucleotides outside the gene matches: 13. The chain's CDR3 is CASSFVRLLAGGQTQYF. The CDR3 DNA sequence: TGTGCCAGCAGTTTTGTCCGTTTACTAGCGGGGGGGCAGACGCAGTATTTT.

To note about this clone: The CDR3 carries no conserved terminal phenylalanine or tryptophan, so it likely arises from a read error. Because the CDR3's place on the DNA is in doubt, the DNA is left out and the CDR3 is given as listed by TCRdb. The chain is built from TRBV12-2 and TRBJ2-7; the D call in the table, TRBD1, was not verified against the DNA. TRBV12-2 is noted as a pseudogene. The CDR3 length equals 10 residues, ends included. The CDR3 here is CAPPVGTGVI.

The chain joins TRBV29-1 to TRBJ2-1; TRBD2 agrees at 8 bases. V gave up 5 bases and J gave up 5 bases; unmatched junction bases: 5. Germline V CDR1 and CDR2: SQVTM, ANQGSEA. The CDR3 is 13 amino acids. CDR3 region: CSVIAGGHNEQFF. CDR3 DNA: TGCAGCGTTATCGCGGGGGGCCACAATGAGCAGTTCTTC.